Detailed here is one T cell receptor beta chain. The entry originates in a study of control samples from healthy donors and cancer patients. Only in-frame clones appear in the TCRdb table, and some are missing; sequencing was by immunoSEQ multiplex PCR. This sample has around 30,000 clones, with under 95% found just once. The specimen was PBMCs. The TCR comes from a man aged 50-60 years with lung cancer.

The CDR3 region has the DNA TGCGCCAGCAGCCAATGGCCCGAAGATTCCGGAGAAAAACTGTTTTTT. Translated: CASSQWPEDSGEKLFF. J is TRBJ1-4 and V is TRBV4-1; D gene uncertain. Germline V gene sequence: CDR1 MGHRA, CDR2 YSYEKL. V lost 2 bases and J lost 8, with 18 bases in between. The CDR3 is 16 residues long.